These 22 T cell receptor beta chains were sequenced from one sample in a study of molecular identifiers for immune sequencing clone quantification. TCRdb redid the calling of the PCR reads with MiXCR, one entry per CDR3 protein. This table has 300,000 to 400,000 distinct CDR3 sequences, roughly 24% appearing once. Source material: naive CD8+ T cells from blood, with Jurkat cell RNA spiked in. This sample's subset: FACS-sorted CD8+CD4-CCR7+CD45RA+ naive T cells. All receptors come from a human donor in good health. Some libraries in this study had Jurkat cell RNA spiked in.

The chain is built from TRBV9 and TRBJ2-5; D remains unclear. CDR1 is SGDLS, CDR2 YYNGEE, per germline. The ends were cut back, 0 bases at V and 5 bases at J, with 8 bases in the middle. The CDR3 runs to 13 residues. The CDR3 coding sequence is TGTGCCAGCAGCGTAGGAGTTACTGAGACCCAGTACTTC. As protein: CASSVGVTETQYF.

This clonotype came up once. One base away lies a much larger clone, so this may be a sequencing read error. The CDR3 here is CNVVTGSGELFF. The CDR3 DNA sequence: TGCAACGTTGTAACAGGGTCCGGGGAGCTGTTTTTT. This rearrangement joins TRBV29-1 to TRBJ2-2; TRBD1 might be the D (6 bases). The CDR3 is 12 amino acids. CDR1 and CDR2 from the germline V gene are SQVTM and ANQGSEA.

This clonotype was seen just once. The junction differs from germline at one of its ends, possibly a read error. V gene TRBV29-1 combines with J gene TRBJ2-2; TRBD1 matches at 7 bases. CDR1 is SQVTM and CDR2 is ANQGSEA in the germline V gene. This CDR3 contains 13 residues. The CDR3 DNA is TGCAGCGTACAACAGGGGAACACCGGGGAGCTGTCTTTT. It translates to CSVQQGNTGELSF.

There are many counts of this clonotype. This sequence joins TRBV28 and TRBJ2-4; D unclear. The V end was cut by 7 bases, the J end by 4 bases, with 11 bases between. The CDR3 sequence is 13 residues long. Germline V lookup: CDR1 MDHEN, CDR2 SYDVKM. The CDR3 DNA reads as TGTGCCAGCACGAGCCAGAATAAAAACATTCAGTACTTC. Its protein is CASTSQNKNIQYF.

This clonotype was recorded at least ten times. The CDR3 loop reads CASSLKRSEDADTQYF. In DNA form, the CDR3 reads TGTGCCAGCAGCTTAAAAAGGTCCGAAGATGCAGATACGCAGTATTTT. The chain employs TRBV7-9 and TRBJ2-3; no clear D gene. CDR1 SEHNR and CDR2 FQNEAQ come from the germline V gene (reference sequence). The CDR3 loop spans 16 amino acids. Trimming cost V 2 bases and J 4 bases, with 16 bases left between them.

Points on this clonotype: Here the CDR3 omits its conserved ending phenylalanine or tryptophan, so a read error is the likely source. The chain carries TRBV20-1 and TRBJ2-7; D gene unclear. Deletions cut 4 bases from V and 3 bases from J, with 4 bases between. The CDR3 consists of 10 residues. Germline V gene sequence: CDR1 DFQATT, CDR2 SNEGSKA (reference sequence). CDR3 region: CSANDYEQYS. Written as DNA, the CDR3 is TGCAGTGCTAATGACTACGAGCAGTACTCC.

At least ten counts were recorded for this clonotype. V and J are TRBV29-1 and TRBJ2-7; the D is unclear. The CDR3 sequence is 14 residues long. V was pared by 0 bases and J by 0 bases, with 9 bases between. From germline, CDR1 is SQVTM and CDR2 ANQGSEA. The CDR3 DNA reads TGCAGCGTTGAAGATCCGGGCGCCTCCTACGAGCAGTACTTC. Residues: CSVEDPGASYEQYF.

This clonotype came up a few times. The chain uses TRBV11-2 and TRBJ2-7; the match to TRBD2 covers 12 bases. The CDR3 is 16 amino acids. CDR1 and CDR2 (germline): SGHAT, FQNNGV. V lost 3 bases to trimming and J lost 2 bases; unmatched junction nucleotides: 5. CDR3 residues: CASSLAWTSGTYEQYF. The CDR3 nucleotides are TGTGCCAGCAGCTTGGCCTGGACTAGCGGGACCTACGAGCAGTACTTC.

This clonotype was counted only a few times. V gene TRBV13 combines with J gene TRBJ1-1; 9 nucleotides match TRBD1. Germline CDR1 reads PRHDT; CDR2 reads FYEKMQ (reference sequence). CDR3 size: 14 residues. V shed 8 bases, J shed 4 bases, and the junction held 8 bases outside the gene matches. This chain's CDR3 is CASGRGQGITEAFF. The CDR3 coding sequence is TGTGCCAGCGGCCGCGGACAGGGGATCACTGAAGCTTTCTTT.

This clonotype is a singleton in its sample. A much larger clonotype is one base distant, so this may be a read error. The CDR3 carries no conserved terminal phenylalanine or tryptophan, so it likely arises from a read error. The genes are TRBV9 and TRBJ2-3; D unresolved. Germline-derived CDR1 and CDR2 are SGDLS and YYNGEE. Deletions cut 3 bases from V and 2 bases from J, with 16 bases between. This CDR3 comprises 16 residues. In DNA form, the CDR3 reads TGTGCCAGCAGCGCGCAGAGATACAGCTCCACAGATACGCAGTATCTT. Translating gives CASSAQRYSSTDTQYL.

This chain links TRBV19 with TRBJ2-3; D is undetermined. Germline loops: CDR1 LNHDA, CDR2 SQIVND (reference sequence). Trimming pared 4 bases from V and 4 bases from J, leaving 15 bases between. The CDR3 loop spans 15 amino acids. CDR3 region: CASSSPISQADTQYF. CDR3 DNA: TGTGCCAGTAGTAGTCCCATCTCTCAGGCAGATACGCAGTATTTT.

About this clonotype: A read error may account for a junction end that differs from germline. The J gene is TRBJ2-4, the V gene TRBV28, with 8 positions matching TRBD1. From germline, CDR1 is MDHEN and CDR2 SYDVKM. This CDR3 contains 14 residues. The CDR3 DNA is TGTGCCAGCAGTTTATTGGGACAGGAGTACATTCAGCACTTC. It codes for CASSLLGQEYIQHF.

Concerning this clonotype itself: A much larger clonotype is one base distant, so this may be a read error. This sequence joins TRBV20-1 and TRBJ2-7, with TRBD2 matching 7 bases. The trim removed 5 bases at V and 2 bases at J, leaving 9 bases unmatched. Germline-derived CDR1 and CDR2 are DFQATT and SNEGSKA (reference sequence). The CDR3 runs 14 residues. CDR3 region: CSAERAGITYEQYF. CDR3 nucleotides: TGCAGTGCTGAGAGAGCGGGGATCACCTACGAGCAGTACTTC.

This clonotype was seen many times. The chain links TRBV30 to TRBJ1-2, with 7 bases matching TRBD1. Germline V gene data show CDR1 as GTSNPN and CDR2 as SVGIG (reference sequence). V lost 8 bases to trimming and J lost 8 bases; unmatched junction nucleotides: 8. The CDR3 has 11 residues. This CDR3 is CALEGAGGYTF. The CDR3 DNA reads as TGTGCCCTTGAGGGGGCAGGGGGCTACACCTTC.

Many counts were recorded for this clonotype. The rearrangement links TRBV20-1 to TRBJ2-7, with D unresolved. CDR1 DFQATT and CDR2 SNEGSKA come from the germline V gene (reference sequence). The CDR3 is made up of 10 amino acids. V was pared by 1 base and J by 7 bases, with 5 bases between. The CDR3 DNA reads TGCAGTGCTAGAGTAGGGGAGCAGTACTTC. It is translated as CSARVGEQYF.

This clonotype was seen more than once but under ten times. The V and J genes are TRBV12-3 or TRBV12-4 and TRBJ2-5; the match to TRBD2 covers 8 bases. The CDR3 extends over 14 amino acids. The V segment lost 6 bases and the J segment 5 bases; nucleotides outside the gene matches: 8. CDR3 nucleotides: TGTGCCAGCAGCCCGGGGGGGATCCGGGAGACCCAGTACTTC. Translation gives CASSPGGIRETQYF.

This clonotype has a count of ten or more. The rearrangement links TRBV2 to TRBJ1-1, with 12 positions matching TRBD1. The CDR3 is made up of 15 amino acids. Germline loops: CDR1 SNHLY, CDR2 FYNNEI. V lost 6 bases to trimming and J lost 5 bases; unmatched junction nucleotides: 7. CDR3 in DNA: TGTGCCAGCAGGGGGACAGGGGGCCCTCAGACTGAAGCTTTCTTT. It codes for CASRGTGGPQTEAFF.

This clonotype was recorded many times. The CDR3 sequence: CASSEEDTQYF. The CDR3, as DNA: TGTGCCAGCAGTGAGGAAGATACGCAGTATTTT. The rearrangement joins TRBV2 to TRBJ2-3; D not certain. The CDR3 is 11 amino acids. CDR1 SNHLY and CDR2 FYNNEI come from the germline V gene. Trimming cost V 3 bases and J 5 bases, with 3 bases left between them. The full variable domain, rest sourced from reference TRBV2 and TRBJ2-3, is EPEVTQTPSHQVTQMGQEVILRCVPISNHLYFYWYRQILGQKVEFLVSFYNNEISEKSEIFDDQFSVERPDGSNFTLKIRSTKLEDSAMYFCASSEEDTQYFGPGTRLTVL.

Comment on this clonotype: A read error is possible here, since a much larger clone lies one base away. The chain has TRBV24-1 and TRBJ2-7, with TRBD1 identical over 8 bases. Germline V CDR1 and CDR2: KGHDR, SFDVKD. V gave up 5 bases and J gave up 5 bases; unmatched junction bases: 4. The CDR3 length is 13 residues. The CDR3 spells CATSGQGSNEQYF. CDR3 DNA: TGTGCCACCAGTGGACAGGGGTCCAACGAGCAGTACTTC.

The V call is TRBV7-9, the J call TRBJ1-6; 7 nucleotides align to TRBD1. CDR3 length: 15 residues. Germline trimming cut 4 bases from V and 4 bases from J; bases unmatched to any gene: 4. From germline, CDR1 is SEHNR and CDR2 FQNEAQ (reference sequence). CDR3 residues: CASSSGQPYNSPLHF. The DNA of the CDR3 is TGTGCCAGCAGCTCGGGACAGCCGTATAATTCACCCCTCCACTTT.

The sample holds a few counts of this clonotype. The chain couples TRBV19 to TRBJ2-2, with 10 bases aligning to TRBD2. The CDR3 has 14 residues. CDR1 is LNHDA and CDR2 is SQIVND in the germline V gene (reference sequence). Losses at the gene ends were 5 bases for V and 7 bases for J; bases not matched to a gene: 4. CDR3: CASSVGTSVGELFF. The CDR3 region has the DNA TGTGCCAGTAGTGTAGGGACTAGCGTCGGGGAGCTGTTTTTT.

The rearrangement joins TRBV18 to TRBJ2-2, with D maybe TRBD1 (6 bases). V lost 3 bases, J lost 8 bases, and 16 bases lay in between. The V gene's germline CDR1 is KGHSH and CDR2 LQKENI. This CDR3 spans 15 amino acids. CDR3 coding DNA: TGTGCCAGCTCACCGCCGCTCCAGGGGACGGGGGAGCTGTTTTTT. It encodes CASSPPLQGTGELFF.